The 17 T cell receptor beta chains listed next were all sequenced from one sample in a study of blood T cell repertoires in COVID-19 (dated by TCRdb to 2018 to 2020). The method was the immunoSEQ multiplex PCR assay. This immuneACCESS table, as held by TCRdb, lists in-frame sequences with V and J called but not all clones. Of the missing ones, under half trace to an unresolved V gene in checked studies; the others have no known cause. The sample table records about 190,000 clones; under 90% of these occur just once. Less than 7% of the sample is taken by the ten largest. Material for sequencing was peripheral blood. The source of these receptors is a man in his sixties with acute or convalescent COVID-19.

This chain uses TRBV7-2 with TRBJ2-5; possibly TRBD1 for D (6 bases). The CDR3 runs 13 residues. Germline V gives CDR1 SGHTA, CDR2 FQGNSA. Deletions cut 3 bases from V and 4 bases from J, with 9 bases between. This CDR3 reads CASSFQGLETQYF. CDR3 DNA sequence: TGTGCCAGCAGCTTCCAGGGGCTAGAGACCCAGTACTTC.

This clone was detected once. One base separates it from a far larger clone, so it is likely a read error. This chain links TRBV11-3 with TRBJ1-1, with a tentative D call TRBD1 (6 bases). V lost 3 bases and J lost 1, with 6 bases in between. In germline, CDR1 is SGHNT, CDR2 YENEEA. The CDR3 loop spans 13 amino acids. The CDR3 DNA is TGTGCCAGCAGCTTGGGACAGAACACTGAAGCTTTCTTT. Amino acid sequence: CASSLGQNTEAFF.

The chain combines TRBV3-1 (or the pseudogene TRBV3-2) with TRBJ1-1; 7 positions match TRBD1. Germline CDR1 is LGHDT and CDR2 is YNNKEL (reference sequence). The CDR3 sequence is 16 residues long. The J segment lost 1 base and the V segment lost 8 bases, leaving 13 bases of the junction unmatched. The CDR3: CASHNTGQVRNTEAFF. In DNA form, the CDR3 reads TGTGCCAGCCATAACACAGGACAGGTGAGGAACACTGAAGCTTTCTTT.

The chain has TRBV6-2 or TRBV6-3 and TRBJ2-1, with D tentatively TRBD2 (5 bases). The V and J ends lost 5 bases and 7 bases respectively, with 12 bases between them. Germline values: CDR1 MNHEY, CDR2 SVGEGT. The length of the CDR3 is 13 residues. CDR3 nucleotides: TGTGCCAGCAGTCTAGAATCGGGGAATGAGCAGTTCTTC. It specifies CASSLESGNEQFF.

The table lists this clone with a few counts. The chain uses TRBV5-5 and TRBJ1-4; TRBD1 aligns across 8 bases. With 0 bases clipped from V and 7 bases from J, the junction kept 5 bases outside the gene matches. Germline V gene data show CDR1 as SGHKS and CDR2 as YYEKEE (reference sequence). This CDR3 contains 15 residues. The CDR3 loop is CASSLGQGITEKLFF. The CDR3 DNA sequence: TGTGCCAGCAGCTTGGGACAGGGGATCACTGAAAAACTGTTTTTT.

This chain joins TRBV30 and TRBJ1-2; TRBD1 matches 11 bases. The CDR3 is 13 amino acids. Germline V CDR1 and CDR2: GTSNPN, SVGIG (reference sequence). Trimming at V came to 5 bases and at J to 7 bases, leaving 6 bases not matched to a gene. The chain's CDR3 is CAWEWTGGLGYTF. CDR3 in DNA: TGTGCCTGGGAATGGACAGGGGGCCTTGGCTACACCTTC.

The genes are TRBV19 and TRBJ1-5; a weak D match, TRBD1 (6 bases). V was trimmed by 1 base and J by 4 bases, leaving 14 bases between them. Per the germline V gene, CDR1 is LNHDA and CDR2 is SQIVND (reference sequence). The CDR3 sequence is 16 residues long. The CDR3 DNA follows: TGTGCCAGTAGTATAGGAGGGGGGGGGAGGAATCAGCCCCAGCATTTT. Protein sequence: CASSIGGGGRNQPQHF.

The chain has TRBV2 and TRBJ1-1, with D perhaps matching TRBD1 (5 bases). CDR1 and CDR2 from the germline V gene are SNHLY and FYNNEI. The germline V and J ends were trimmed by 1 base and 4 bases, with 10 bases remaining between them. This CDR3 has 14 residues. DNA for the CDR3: TGTGCCAGCAGTGAAGGGGAGGGGAGCACTGAAGCTTTCTTT. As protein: CASSEGEGSTEAFF.

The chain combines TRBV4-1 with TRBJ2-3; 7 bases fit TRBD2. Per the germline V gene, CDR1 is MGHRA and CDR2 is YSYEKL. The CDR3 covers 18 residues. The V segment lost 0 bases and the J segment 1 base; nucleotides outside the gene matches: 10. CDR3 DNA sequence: TGCGCCAGCAGCCAAGATTCTAAGGCTAGCGGACGCACAGATACGCAGTATTTT. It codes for CASSQDSKASGRTDTQYF.

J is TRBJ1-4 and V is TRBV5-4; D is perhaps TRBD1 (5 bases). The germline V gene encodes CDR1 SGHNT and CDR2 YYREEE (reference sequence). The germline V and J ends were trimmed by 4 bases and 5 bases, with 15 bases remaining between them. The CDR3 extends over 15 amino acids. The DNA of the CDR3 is TGTGCCAGCAGCGTCAGCACAGGCCAGAATGAAAAACTGTTTTTT. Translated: CASSVSTGQNEKLFF.

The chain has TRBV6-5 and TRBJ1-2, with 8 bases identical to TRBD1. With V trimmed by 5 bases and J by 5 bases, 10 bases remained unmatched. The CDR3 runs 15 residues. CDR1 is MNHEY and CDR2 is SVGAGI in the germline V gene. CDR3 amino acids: CASSPSQGAHYGYTF. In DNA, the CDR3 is TGTGCCAGCAGTCCCTCCCAGGGGGCGCATTATGGCTACACCTTC.

The CDR3 loop is CASIGLAGRTDTQYF. The CDR3 region has the DNA TGTGCCAGCATAGGACTAGCGGGCCGAACAGATACGCAGTATTTT. V is TRBV6-5 and J is TRBJ2-3; TRBD2 matches at 11 bases. With V trimmed by 7 bases and J by 3 bases, 6 bases remained unmatched. CDR3 length: 15 residues. Looked up from germline, CDR1 is MNHEY and CDR2 is SVGAGI.

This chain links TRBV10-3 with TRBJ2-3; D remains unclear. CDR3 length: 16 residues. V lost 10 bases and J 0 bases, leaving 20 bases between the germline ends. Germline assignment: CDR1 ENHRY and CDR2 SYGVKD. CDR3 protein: CATSPAQAVSTDTQYF. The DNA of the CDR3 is TGTGCCACGTCTCCCGCCCAGGCTGTGAGCACAGATACGCAGTATTTT.

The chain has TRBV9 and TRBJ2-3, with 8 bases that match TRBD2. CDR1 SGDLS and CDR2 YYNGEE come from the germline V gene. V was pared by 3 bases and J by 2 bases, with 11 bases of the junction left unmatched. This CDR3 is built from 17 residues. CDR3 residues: CASSALSAGATTDTQYF. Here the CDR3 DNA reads TGTGCCAGCAGCGCCTTATCAGCGGGGGCGACCACAGATACGCAGTATTTT.

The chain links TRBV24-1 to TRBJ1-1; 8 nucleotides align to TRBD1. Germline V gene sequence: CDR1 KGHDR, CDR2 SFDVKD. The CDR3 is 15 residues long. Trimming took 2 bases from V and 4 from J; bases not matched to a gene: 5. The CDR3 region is CATSDWGQVFTEAFF. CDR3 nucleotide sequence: TGTGCCACCAGTGATTGGGGACAGGTTTTCACTGAAGCTTTCTTT.

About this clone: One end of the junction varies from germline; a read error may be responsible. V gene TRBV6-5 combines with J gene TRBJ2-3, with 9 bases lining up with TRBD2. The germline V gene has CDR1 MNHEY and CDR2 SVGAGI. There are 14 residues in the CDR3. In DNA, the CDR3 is TGTGCCAGCAGCCCCGGGACTAGCATAGATACGCAGTATTTT. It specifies CASSPGTSIDTQYF.

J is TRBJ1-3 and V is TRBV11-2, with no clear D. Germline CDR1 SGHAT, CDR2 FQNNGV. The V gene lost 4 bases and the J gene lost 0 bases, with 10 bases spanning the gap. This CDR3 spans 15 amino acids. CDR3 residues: CASSSRTGSGNTIYF. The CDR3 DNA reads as TGTGCCAGCAGCTCACGGACTGGCTCTGGAAACACCATATATTTT. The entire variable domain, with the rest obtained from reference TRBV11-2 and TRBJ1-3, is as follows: EAGVAQSPRYKIIEKRQSVAFWCNPISGHATLYWYQQILGQGPKLLIQFQNNGVVDDSQLPKDRFSAERLKGVDSTLKIQPAKLEDSAVYLCASSSRTGSGNTIYFGEGSWLTVV.